This TCR beta chain derives from a study of cytomegalovirus exposure and HLA in healthy donors. The wider study: Caucasian-associated ancestry cluster membership applied to 75% to 85% of 300 to 450 genotyped donors. Whole-study results and caveats: It was reported in a later analysis that an Asian-associated ancestry cluster showed fewer N-insertions than the roughly 620-donor mean. An analysis done earlier found most TCR beta V segments productive about 87% or about 30% of the time.

V lost 4 bases and J lost 2; bases outside the gene matches: 6. Germline V gene data show CDR1 as MNHEY and CDR2 as SMNVEV (reference sequence). CDR3 length: 16 amino acids. A single count supports this clone. Its specificity is not known. Researchers ran the PCR with 60 Vbeta and 13 Jbeta primers. TCRdb keeps only in-frame clones here, not all; method: immunoSEQ multiplex PCR. The sample comprises over 150,000 clones, around 80% of which are singletons, and under 6% rests with the top ten. The TCR sequence derives from a man aged 30-40 years in good health and CMV-seronegative. Sample: PBMCs. The V call is TRBV27, the J call TRBJ2-2, with 8 nucleotides matching TRBD1. CDR3 nucleotides: TGTGCCAGCAGTTCCCGGGACAGGACTAACACCGGGGAGCTGTTTTTT. Its protein is CASSSRDRTNTGELFF.